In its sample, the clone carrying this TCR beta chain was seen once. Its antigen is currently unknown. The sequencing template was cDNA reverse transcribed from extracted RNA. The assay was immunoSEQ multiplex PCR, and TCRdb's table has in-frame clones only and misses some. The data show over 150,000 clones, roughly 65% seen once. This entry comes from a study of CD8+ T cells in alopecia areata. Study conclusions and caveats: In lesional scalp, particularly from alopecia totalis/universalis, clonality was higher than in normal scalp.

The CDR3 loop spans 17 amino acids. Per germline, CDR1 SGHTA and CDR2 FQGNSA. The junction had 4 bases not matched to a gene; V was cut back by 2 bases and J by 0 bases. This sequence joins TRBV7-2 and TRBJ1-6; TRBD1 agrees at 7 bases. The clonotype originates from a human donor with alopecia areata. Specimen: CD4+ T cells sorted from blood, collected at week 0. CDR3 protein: CASSLRDSVSYNSPLHF. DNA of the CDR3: TGTGCCAGCAGCTTACGGGACAGCGTCTCCTATAATTCACCCCTCCACTTT. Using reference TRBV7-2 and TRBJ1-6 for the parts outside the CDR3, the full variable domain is GAGVSQSPSNKVTEKGKDVELRCDPISGHTALYWYRQSLGQGLEFLIYFQGNSAPDKSGLPSDRFSAERTGGSVSTLTIQRTQQEDSAVYLCASSLRDSVSYNSPLHFGNGTRLTVT.